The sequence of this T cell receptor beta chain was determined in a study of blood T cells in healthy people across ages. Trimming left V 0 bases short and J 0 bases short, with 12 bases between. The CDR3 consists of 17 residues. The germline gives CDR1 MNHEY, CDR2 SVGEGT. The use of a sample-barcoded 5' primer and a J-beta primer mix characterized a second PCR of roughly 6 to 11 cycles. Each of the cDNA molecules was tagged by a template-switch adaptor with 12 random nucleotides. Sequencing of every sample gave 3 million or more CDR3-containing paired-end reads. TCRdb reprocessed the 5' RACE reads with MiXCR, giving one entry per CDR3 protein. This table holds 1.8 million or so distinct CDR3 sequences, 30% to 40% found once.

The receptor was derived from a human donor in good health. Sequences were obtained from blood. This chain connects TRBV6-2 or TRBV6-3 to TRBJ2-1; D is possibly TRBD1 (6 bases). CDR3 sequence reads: CASSYSLDRSSYNEQFF. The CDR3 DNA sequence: TGTGCCAGCAGTTACTCGCTCGACAGGAGCTCCTACAATGAGCAGTTCTTC.